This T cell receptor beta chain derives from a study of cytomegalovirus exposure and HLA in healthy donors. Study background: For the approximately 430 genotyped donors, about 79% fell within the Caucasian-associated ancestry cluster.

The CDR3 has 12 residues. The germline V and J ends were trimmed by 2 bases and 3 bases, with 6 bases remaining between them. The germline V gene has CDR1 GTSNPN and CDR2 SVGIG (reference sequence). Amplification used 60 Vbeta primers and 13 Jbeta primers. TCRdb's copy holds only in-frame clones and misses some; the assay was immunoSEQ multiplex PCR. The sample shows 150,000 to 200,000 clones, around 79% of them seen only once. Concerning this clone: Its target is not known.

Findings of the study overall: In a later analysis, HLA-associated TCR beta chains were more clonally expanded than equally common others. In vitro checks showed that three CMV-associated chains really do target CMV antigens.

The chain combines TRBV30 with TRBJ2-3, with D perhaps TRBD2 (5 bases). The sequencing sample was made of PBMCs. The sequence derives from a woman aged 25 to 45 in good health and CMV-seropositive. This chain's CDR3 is CAWSRGTDTQYF. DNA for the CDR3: TGTGCCTGGAGTAGAGGGACAGATACGCAGTATTTT.